This T cell receptor (beta chain) comes out of a study of patients and donors after allogeneic stem cell transplantation. CDR3 length: 13 residues. V lost 10 bases and J 2 bases, leaving 11 bases between the germline ends. The germline CDR1 and CDR2 sequences are KGHDR and SFDVKD. TCRdb reanalysed the RT-PCR reads using MiXCR and keeps one entry per CDR3 protein. The sample includes 25,000 to 35,000 distinct CDR3 sequences, 6.5% to 7% of them seen just once. The origin of this receptor is a human donor who was either an allogeneic HSCT recipient or a stem cell or donor lymphocyte infusion donor (not recorded which). It is not recorded whose cells these are; they may come from a transplant donor. J is TRBJ2-1 and V is TRBV24-1; weak D call: TRBD2 (7 bases). Specimen: blood, either unsorted or a sorted T cell fraction (not recorded which). CDR3 sequence: CATQGGAYNEQFF. The CDR3 DNA reads TGTGCCACTCAAGGGGGGGCCTACAATGAGCAGTTCTTC.